These 16 T cell receptor beta chains originate from one sample sequenced in a study of blood T cell repertoires in COVID-19. Assay used: immunoSEQ multiplex PCR; TCRdb lists only in-frame clones, some missing. The table has about 98,000 clones, 81% seen once. Source material: peripheral blood. Receptors were obtained from a woman older than 75 with acute or convalescent COVID-19.

This chain uses TRBV14 with TRBJ1-6; TRBD1 matches 8 bases. V shed 4 bases, J shed 7 bases, and the junction held 3 bases outside the gene matches. The CDR3 has 14 residues. In germline, CDR1 is SGHDN, CDR2 FVKESK. Written as DNA, the CDR3 is TGTGCCAGCAGCCGCCGACAGGGGAATTCACCCCTCCACTTT. Protein sequence: CASSRRQGNSPLHF.

This chain uses TRBV19 with TRBJ2-6, with TRBD1 matching 8 bases. Germline lookup yields CDR1 LNHDA and CDR2 SQIVND (reference sequence). The CDR3 is made up of 18 amino acids. Germline trimming cut 4 bases from V and 0 bases from J; bases unmatched to any gene: 8. CDR3 residues: CASSSPGQADSGANVLTF. DNA for the CDR3: TGTGCCAGTAGTAGCCCGGGACAGGCCGACTCTGGGGCCAACGTCCTGACTTTC.

The rearrangement joins TRBV28 to TRBJ2-5; weak D call: TRBD2 (7 bases). Germline loops: CDR1 MDHEN, CDR2 SYDVKM. V was shortened by 6 bases and J by 7 bases, with 15 bases between the two germline ends. The CDR3 spans 13 residues. CDR3 nucleotide sequence: TGTGCCAGCAGGCTTGGGGGGGCGGGGACCCAGTACTTC. The encoded protein is CASRLGGAGTQYF.

The V gene is TRBV2, the J gene TRBJ2-7; 7 positions match TRBD2. This CDR3 comprises 17 residues. The J segment lost 2 bases and the V segment lost 1 base, leaving 11 bases of the junction unmatched. Germline V gene data show CDR1 as SNHLY and CDR2 as FYNNEI. In nucleotides, the CDR3 is TGTGCCAGCAGTGAAGGGACTAGGGGAGAAGGGACCTACGAGCAGTACTTC. It yields the protein CASSEGTRGEGTYEQYF.

This clone was recorded a few times. The chain employs TRBV28 and TRBJ1-2; no clear D gene. V lost 3 bases and J lost 4, with 6 bases in between. Germline CDR1 reads MDHEN; CDR2 reads SYDVKM. The CDR3 runs to 12 residues. The CDR3 reads CASSFRVYGYTF. The CDR3 region has the DNA TGTGCCAGCAGTTTTCGGGTCTATGGCTACACCTTC.

Only one count was recorded for this clone. The V and J genes are TRBV5-1 and TRBJ2-1, with 8 bases aligning to TRBD2. The junction had 7 bases not matched to a gene; V was cut back by 0 bases and J by 5 bases. The CDR3 runs to 16 residues. Germline V lookup: CDR1 SGHRS, CDR2 YFSETQ. This CDR3 reads CASSLEPAGADNEQFF. The CDR3, as DNA: TGCGCCAGCAGCTTGGAACCAGCGGGGGCTGACAATGAGCAGTTCTTC.

A few counts support this clone. The chain carries TRBV14 and TRBJ1-2; 7 bases map to TRBD1. Germline values: CDR1 SGHDN, CDR2 FVKESK. Trimming removed 5 bases from V and 6 bases from J; junction bases left unmatched: 9. CDR3 length: 14 amino acids. In DNA, the CDR3 is TGTGCCAGCAGCACCCGACAGGGAGGTGATGGCTACACCTTC. This encodes CASSTRQGGDGYTF.

The V and J genes are TRBV11-3 and TRBJ2-5, with TRBD2 matching over 10 bases. CDR3 length equals 16 residues. The V gene's germline CDR1 is SGHNT and CDR2 YENEEA. J lost 2 bases, V lost 1 base, and 4 bases had no gene match. The CDR3: CASSLGTSGAQETQYF. CDR3 coding DNA: TGTGCCAGCAGCTTAGGGACTAGCGGAGCTCAAGAGACCCAGTACTTC.

The rearrangement links TRBV18 to TRBJ2-1; TRBD2 is a possible D gene (7 bases). The CDR3 consists of 15 residues. The germline V gene has CDR1 KGHSH and CDR2 LQKENI. The V gene lost 3 bases and the J gene lost 8 bases, with 17 bases spanning the gap. The CDR3 region is CASSPMGGAGDEQFF. The CDR3, as DNA: TGTGCCAGCTCACCGATGGGGGGGGCCGGAGATGAGCAGTTCTTC.

The rearrangement joins TRBV24-1 to TRBJ2-2; possible D gene TRBD2, 8 bases. The length of the CDR3 is 17 residues. Per germline, CDR1 KGHDR and CDR2 SFDVKD. V lost 9 bases to trimming and J lost 2 bases, with 21 bases between them. The DNA of the CDR3 is TGTGCCACCGCGAGGGGGCGGGGGGCCTATAACACCGGGGAGCTGTTTTTT. It encodes CATARGRGAYNTGELFF.

V usage is TRBV3-1 (or the pseudogene TRBV3-2) and J usage is TRBJ1-1, with D tentatively TRBD1 (5 bases). Looked up from germline, CDR1 is LGHDT and CDR2 is YNNKEL (reference sequence). V was clipped by 4 bases and J by 3 bases, with 6 bases between them. The CDR3 has 12 residues. CDR3: CASSRRDTEAFF. As DNA, the CDR3 is TGTGCCAGCAGCCGCAGGGACACTGAAGCTTTCTTT.

The genes are TRBV27 and TRBJ2-2, with D possibly matching TRBD1 (6 bases). The germline V gene has CDR1 MNHEY and CDR2 SMNVEV (reference sequence). The CDR3 runs to 15 residues. Deletions cut 3 bases from V and 4 bases from J, with 12 bases between. As DNA, the CDR3 is TGTGCCAGCAGTTTCCAGGGGTGGGCCACCGGGGAGCTGTTTTTT. Translation: CASSFQGWATGELFF.

This chain connects TRBV7-3 to TRBJ2-2; 9 nucleotides match TRBD2. CDR1 is SGHTA and CDR2 is FQGTGA in the germline V gene. V gave up 5 bases and J gave up 3 bases; unmatched junction bases: 4. CDR3 length: 15 residues. The DNA of the CDR3 is TGTGCCAGCAGCATCAGCGGGGGGCACACCGGGGAGCTGTTTTTT. This gives the protein CASSISGGHTGELFF. The whole variable domain, filled in from reference TRBV7-3 and TRBJ2-2, reads GAGVSQTPSNKVTEKGKYVELRCDPISGHTALYWYRQSLGQGPEFLIYFQGTGAADDSGLPNDRFFAVRPEGSVSTLKIQRTERGDSAVYLCASSISGGHTGELFFGEGSRLTVL.

This clone was picked up one time. V is TRBV11-2 and J is TRBJ1-1, with 7 bases fitting TRBD1. Germline V gene lookup returns CDR1 SGHAT and CDR2 FQNNGV. This CDR3 comprises 13 residues. Germline trimming cut 5 bases from V and 7 bases from J; bases unmatched to any gene: 7. The CDR3 nucleotides are TGTGCCAGCAGCCCGACAGGGTTGGTTGAAGCTTTCTTT. This codes for CASSPTGLVEAFF.

The sample holds one count of this clone. This rearrangement joins TRBV6-2 or TRBV6-3 to TRBJ2-3, with 7 bases identical to TRBD2. The CDR3 is 15 amino acids. Germline V gene data show CDR1 as MNHEY and CDR2 as SVGEGT. The V gene end was trimmed by 0 bases and the J gene end by 4 bases; junction bases not matched to a gene: 4. CDR3 DNA: TGTGCCAGCAGTTACTCGGGCGGGGGATCAGATACGCAGTATTTT. It codes for CASSYSGGGSDTQYF.

The chain carries TRBV4-1 and TRBJ2-1; 10 bases fit TRBD1. Germline trimming cut 4 bases from V and 7 bases from J; bases unmatched to any gene: 7. This CDR3 region has 15 residues. CDR1 is MGHRA, CDR2 YSYEKL, per germline. CDR3 sequence (DNA): TGCGCCAGCAGCCGCCAGACAGGGGGCGGAAATGAGCAGTTCTTC. This codes for CASSRQTGGGNEQFF.